The rows below give T cell receptor beta chains drawn from one sample of a study of OX40 agonist ivuxolimab in advanced cancers. Only in-frame clones appear in the TCRdb table, and some are missing; sequencing was by immunoSEQ multiplex PCR. This table has over 95,000 clones, about 91% appearing once. The sequencing used CD4+ or CD8+ T cells sorted from blood, collected in a trial of the OX40 agonist ivuxolimab. All receptors derive from an adult with an advanced solid tumor such as melanoma, head and neck, liver or kidney cancer. The CDR3 runs from the conserved cysteine through the conserved F or W. A D gene is named only where the DNA matches it firmly. Only part of the rows carry a size: once, few, many, or a class if the clone is expanded.

abundance	d_gene	v_gene	j_gene	CDR3nt	CDR3aa
.	.	TRBV7-2	TRBJ2-1	TGTGCCAGCAGCCTCGACTGGTCCGGCGAGCAGTTCTTC	CASSLDWSGEQFF
.	TRBD1	TRBV6-1	TRBJ1-1	TGTGCCAGCAGGCCATCACAGGGGGCGATGGGAGCTTTCTTT	CASRPSQGAMGAFF
.	TRBD2	TRBV7-2	TRBJ2-1	TGTGCCAGCAGCTTAGTGAGGCGCGGGAGGGCCAATGAGCAGTTCTTC	CASSLVRRGRANEQFF
.	TRBD2	TRBV11-3	TRBJ2-7	TGTGCCAGCAGCCCGCGACTAGCTGTTAACTACGAGCAGTACTTC	CASSPRLAVNYEQYF
.	.	TRBV7-3	TRBJ2-3	TGTGCCAGCAGCTTAATGACAGGATCGGATACGCAGTATTTT	CASSLMTGSDTQYF
.	.	TRBV9	TRBJ1-4	TGTGCCAGCAGCCCCTACGGGGGGCAGACTAATGAAAAACTGTTTTTT	CASSPYGGQTNEKLFF
.	TRBD1	TRBV7-2	TRBJ2-3	TGTGCCAGCAGCTTAGCCAGGGGGCGAACAGATACGCAGTATTTT	CASSLARGRTDTQYF
.	TRBD1	TRBV6-1	TRBJ1-1	TGTGCCAGCAGTGAGACGGACAGGGGTGGAACTGAAGCTTTCTTT	CASSETDRGGTEAFF
.	.	TRBV19	TRBJ1-2	TGTGCCAGTAGTCGCGGCAGGGGAACGGGCTACACCTTC	CASSRGRGTGYTF
.	.	TRBV5-4	TRBJ2-7	TGTGCCAGCAGCTTGATGGCTTCCTACGAGCAGTACTTC	CASSLMASYEQYF
.	TRBD1	TRBV5-1	TRBJ2-5	TGCGCCAGCAGCACACAGGGGGAAGAGACCCAGTACTTC	CASSTQGEETQYF
once	TRBD1	TRBV19	TRBJ2-7	TGTGCCAGCCGACCGAGACAGGGGCACTCCTACGAGCAGTACTTC	CASRPRQGHSYEQYF
.	.	TRBV5-1	TRBJ2-5	TGCGCCAGCAGCTTGGGGTCAGGGTACCAAGAGACCCAGTACTTC	CASSLGSGYQETQYF
.	TRBD2	TRBV9	TRBJ2-3	TGTGCCAGCAGCGGGTCTAGCGGGATAGCGGATACGCAGTATTTT	CASSGSSGIADTQYF
.	.	TRBV18	TRBJ1-2	TGTGCCAGCTCACCCGGGGCCCAGGAGGGCTACACCTTC	CASSPGAQEGYTF
.	.	TRBV11-2	TRBJ2-1	TGTGCCAGCAGCTGGGGACTGCTAAACGGGCAGTTCTTC	CASSWGLLNGQFF